The source of this T cell receptor beta chain is a study of blood T cell repertoires in COVID-19. Overall study: COVID-19 samples from acute and convalescent phases originated in the United States, Italy and Spain. Sources were T cells, B-cell-depleted T cells, or PBMCs; the material itself was cDNA or gDNA.

In germline, CDR1 is MDHEN, CDR2 SYDVKM. The CDR3 loop spans 15 amino acids. V shed 6 bases and J 2 bases; nucleotides not matched to a gene: 7. Sequenced by immunoSEQ multiplex PCR; TCRdb stores in-frame clones only, minus some. The sample carries 60,000 to 80,000 clones, around 80% recorded once. This receptor was identified in a man aged 50 or older with COVID-19, enrolled during active disease. Sequenced material: peripheral blood. The rearrangement joins TRBV28 to TRBJ1-2; TRBD1 agrees at 9 bases. In nucleotides, the CDR3 is TGTGCCAGCAGCCTCGGGACAGGGAGAAACTATGGCTACACCTTC. This sequence encodes CASSLGTGRNYGYTF.